This entry features one TCR beta chain sequence. Using immunoSEQ multiplex PCR, the repertoire was profiled, and TCRdb retains in-frame clones only, with some absent. The sample lists around 120,000 clones, roughly 85% occurring once. V dropped 9 bases and J dropped 9 bases, with 20 bases sitting between them. Per the germline V gene, CDR1 is LNHDA and CDR2 is SQIVND (reference sequence). The CDR3 contains 13 residues. These data are taken from a study of blood T cell repertoires in COVID-19. This TCR came from a man at least 80 years old with acute or convalescent COVID-19. V and J are TRBV19 and TRBJ1-2; a weak D match, TRBD1 (6 bases). The specimen was peripheral blood. The CDR3 is CASPDGDRICYTF. In DNA form, the CDR3 reads TGTGCCAGCCCGGACGGTGACAGGATTTGCTACACCTTC.